This T cell receptor (beta chain) was documented in a study of blood T cell repertoires in COVID-19. During active infection, Seattle patients enrolled and were then monitored through disease. Original processing methods: It was from reference gene primer amplification that nucleated cell counts were estimated. Assay used: immunoSEQ multiplex PCR; TCRdb lists only in-frame clones, some missing. That table is the source of V, J and clone size, and D and trimming were worked out from the DNA. Of approximately 290,000 clones in the sample, roughly nine tenths were seen once. CDR3 length: 18 amino acids.

The material sequenced was peripheral blood. The J gene is TRBJ2-3, the V gene TRBV21-1; the tabulated D call, TRBD2, remains unverified against the DNA. TRBV21-1 is a recognized pseudogene. The TCR sequence derives from a woman in her 30s with COVID-19, enrolled during active disease. CDR3 region: CASSKAPTSGSSTDTQYF. The CDR3 region has the DNA TGTGCCAGCAGCAAAGCCCCGACTAGCGGGAGTAGCACAGATACGCAGTATTTT.